One and the same sample provided the 6 T cell receptor beta chains below, sequenced in a study of T-cell memory formation after mild COVID-19. TCRdb reanalysed the 5' RACE reads using MiXCR and keeps one entry per CDR3 protein. The table has approximately 400,000 distinct CDR3 sequences, over 15% seen once. The sequenced sample was PBMCs or a T cell subset sorted from them (not recorded which). Source of these receptors: a man between 18 and 29 years old who had mild COVID-19 (a few samples of this study predate the infection). Cell type and time point are not known.

This clonotype was seen only a few times. This chain uses TRBV5-1 with TRBJ2-1; 12 bases agree with TRBD2. V was pared by 5 bases and J by 7 bases, with 13 bases of the junction left unmatched. CDR1 and CDR2 from the germline V gene are SGHRS and YFSETQ. The CDR3 loop spans 17 amino acids. The CDR3 loop is CASSLLVASGGANEQFF. CDR3 nucleotide sequence: TGCGCCAGCAGTCTCCTCGTGGCTAGCGGGGGGGCGAATGAGCAGTTCTTC.

The chain uses TRBV20-1 and TRBJ2-7, with D perhaps matching TRBD2 (6 bases). CDR1 DFQATT and CDR2 SNEGSKA come from the germline V gene (reference sequence). This CDR3 region has 14 residues. V was clipped by 2 bases and J by 5 bases, with 16 bases between them. In DNA form, the CDR3 reads TGCAGTGCTAGAAGGAGGGTAGGCGTACACGAGCAGTACTTC. Translated: CSARRRVGVHEQYF.

Here the CDR3 reads CASSRDGTNEKLFF. CDR3 nucleotide sequence: TGTGCCAGCAGCCGAGACGGAACTAATGAAAAACTGTTTTTT. V and J are TRBV7-9 and TRBJ1-4; D unclear. V was pared by 5 bases and J by 1 base, with 8 bases between. Germline CDR1 and CDR2: SEHNR and FQNEAQ (reference sequence). The CDR3 has 14 residues.

This clonotype was recorded once. The chain combines TRBV6-4 with TRBJ2-7; D not resolved. V was pared by 6 bases and J by 1 base, with 19 bases between. The CDR3 totals 16 residues. The germline V gene has CDR1 MRHNA and CDR2 SNTAGT. The CDR3 sequence is CASRSPGWPDSYEQYV. The CDR3 nucleotides are TGTGCCAGCAGATCCCCCGGCTGGCCGGATTCCTACGAGCAGTACGTC.

This sequence joins TRBV7-2 and TRBJ2-7; 11 nucleotides align to TRBD2. The ends lost 1 base at V and 6 bases at J; junction bases unmatched: 2. Looked up from germline, CDR1 is SGHTA and CDR2 is FQGNSA. This CDR3 is 14 amino acids long. The CDR3 coding sequence is TGTGCCAGCAGCTTAGGACTAGCGGGGCGCGAGCAGTACTTC. The encoded protein is CASSLGLAGREQYF.

The J gene is TRBJ1-1, the V gene TRBV18; D gene uncertain. The V gene's germline CDR1 is KGHSH and CDR2 LQKENI. V was clipped by 1 base and J by 1 base, with 13 bases between them. The CDR3 is 16 amino acids. DNA for the CDR3: TGTGCCAGCTCACCACGTTCTCGGCAGACGAACACTGAAGCTTTCTTT. This encodes CASSPRSRQTNTEAFF.